This note documents a single T cell receptor beta chain sequence. Antigen: not known. This entry is derived from a study of cytomegalovirus exposure and HLA in healthy donors. Study results and limitations: Later work showed greater clonal expansion in HLA-associated TCR beta chains than in equally common others. Among TCR sequences, most were rare, though some public TCRs appeared in many donors. Being indistinguishable, some V segments were excluded, TRBV6-2 and TRBV6-3 among them. The study flagged approximately 180 TCR beta chains as cytomegalovirus-associated.

Primers included in the PCR were 60 Vbeta and 13 Jbeta primers. Repertoires were generated with immunoSEQ multiplex PCR, while TCRdb's copy carries only in-frame clones and drops some. The sample records roughly 200,000 clones, 70% to 85% being singletons. V was cut by 0 bases and J by 4 bases, with 15 bases left in between. The CDR3 contains 16 residues. CDR1 is SGHAT and CDR2 is FQNNGV in the germline V gene. The sequencing input was PBMCs. The chain is built from TRBV11-2 and TRBJ1-2; D ambiguous. This TCR was recovered from a woman aged 25 to 39 in good health and CMV-seropositive. The CDR3 DNA follows: TGTGCCAGCAGCTTAGAGGGCAGCATCAGCATCTATGGCTACACCTTC. It codes for CASSLEGSISIYGYTF.